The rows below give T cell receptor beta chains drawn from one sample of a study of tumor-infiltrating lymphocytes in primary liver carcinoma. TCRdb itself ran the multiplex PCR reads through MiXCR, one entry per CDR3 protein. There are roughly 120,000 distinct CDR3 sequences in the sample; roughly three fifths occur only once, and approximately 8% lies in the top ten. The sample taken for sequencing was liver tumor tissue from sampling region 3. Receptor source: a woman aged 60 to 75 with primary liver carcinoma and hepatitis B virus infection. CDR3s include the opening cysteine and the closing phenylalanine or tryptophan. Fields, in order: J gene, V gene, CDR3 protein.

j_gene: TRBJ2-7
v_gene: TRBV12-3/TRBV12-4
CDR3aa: CASSLLGSVREQYF

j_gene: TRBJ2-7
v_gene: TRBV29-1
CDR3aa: CSVEKGQGYEQYF

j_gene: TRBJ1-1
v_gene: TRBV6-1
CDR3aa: CASSTRRQGKAGAFF

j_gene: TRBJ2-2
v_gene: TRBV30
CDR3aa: CAWRRDAGELFF

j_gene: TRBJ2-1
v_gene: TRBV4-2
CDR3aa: CASSQQGRGTISYNEQFF

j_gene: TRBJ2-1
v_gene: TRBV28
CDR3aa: CASTFSGGQAGGVYNEQFF

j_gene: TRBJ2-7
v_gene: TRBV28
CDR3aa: CASSLGRGGSYEQYF

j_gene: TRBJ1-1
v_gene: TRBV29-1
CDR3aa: CSIECDRNTEAFF

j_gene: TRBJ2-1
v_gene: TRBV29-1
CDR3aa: CSGAGPTRNEQFF

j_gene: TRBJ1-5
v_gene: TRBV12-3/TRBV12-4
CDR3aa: CASSPHQGRGQPQHF

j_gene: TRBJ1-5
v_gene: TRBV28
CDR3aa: CASRRDRGYQPQHF

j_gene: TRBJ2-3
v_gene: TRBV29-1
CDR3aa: CSVGIPGTDTQYF

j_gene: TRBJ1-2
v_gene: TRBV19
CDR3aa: CASTPTGANYGYTF

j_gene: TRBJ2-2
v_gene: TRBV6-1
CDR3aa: CASNPTRNPKTGELFF

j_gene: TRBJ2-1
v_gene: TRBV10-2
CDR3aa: CATGTYNEQFF

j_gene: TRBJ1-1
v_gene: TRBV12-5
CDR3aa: CASGFGSTEAFF

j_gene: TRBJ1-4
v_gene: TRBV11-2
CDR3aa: CASSVFEKLFF

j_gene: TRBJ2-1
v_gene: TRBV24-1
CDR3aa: CATSDLRSGQYNEQFF

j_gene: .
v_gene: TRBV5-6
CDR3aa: CASSLLGTSSTDTQHF

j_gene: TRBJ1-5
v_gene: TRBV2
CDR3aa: CASKEFLSNQPQHF

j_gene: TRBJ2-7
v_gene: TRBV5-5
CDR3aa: CASSESGRSYEQYF

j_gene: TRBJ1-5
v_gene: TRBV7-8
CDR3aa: CASSLGRQGFSNQPQHF

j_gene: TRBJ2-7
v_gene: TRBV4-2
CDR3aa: CASTQSAIDDEQYF

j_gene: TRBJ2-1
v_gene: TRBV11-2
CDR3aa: CDRSLGREPGRGQFF

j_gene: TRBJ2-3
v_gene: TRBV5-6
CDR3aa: CASSRGQGMIDTQYF

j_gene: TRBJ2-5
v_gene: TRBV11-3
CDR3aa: CANSSRRGYQEKQYF

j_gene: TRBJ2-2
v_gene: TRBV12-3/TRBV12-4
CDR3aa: CASSLDQGQNAGELFF

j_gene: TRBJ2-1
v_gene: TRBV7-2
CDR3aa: CASSLETGVYNEQFF

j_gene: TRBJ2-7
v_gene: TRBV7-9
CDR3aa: CAIDPGARSSYEQYF

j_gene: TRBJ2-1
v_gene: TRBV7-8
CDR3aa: CASSLVGISGTNEQFF

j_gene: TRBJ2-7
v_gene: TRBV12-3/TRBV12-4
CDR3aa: CASSLVVGYGQHF

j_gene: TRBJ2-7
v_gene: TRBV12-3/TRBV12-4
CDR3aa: CANSHGQGTYEQYF

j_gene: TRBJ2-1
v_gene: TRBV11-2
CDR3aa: CASSRRLAGGPGDEQSF

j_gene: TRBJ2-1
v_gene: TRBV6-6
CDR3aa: CATRTSTFGEQFF

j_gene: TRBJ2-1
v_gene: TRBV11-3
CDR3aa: CASDLGTSGELEQFF

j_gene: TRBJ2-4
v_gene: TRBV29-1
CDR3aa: CSVSLGPKNIQYF

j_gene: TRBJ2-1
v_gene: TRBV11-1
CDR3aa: CASSAGAYNERFF

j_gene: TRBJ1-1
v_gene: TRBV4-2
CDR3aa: CASGPLDRENTEAFF

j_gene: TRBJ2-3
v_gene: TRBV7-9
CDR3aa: CASSLRFGSTDTQYF

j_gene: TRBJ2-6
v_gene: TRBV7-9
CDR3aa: CARSLHGVGANVLTF

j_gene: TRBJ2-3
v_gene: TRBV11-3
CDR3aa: CASSLLLQPLRTDTQYF

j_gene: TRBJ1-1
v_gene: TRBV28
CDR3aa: CASSLPQNTESFF

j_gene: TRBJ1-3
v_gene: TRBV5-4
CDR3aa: CASSLGGGLTGNTIYF

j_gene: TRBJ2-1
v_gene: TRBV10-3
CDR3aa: CAISSANEQFF

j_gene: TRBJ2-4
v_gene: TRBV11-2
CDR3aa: CASNLDDWGRDIQYF

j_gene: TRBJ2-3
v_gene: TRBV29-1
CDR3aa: CSVDGTSVERRDTQYF

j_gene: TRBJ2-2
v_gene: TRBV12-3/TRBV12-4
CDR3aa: CASSFWGGNTGELFF

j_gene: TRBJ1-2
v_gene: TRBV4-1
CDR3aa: CASSQEVTANYGYTF

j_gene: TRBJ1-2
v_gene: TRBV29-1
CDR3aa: CNVPGVPYGYTF

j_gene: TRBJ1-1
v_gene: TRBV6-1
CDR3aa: CASRGETVGNTEAFF

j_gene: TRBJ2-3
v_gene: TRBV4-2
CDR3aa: CAGSQVEGGRTDTQYF

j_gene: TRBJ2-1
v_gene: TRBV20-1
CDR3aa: CSARDFGTSSSSYNEHFF

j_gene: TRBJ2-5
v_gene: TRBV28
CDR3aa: CASSSGGTFGTQYF

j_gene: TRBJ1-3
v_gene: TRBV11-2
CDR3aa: CASSRGSYGNTIYF

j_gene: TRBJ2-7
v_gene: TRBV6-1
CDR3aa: CASGRDRPYERYF

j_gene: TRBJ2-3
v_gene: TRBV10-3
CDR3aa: CATKDTTQYF

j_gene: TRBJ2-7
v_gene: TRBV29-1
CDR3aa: CSVGGLGDEQYF

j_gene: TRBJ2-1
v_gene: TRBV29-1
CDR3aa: CDVRAGGNEQFF

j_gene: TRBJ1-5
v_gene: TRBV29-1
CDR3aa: CSVGQTNQPQHF